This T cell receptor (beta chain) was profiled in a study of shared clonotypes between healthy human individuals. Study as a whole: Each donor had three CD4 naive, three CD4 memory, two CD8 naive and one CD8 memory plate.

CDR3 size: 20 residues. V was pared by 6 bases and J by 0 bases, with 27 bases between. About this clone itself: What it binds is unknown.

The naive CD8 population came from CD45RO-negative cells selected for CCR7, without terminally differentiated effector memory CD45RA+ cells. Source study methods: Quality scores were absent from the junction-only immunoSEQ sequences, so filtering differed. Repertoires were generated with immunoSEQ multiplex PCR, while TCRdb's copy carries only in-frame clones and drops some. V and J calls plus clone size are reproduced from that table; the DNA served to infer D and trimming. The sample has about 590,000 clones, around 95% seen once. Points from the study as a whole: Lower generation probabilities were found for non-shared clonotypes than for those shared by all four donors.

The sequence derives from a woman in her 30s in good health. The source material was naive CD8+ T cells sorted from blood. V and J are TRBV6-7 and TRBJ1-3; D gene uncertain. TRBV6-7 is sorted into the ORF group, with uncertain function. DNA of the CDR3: TGTGCCAGCAGATCCTCCTTACCCTATTGTTCATCCTCCTCTGGAAACACCATATATTTT. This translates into CASRSSLPYCSSSSGNTIYF.